This TCR beta chain was sequenced for a study of cytomegalovirus exposure and HLA in healthy donors. Study outcomes and limitations: Confirmation was obtained in vitro that three CMV-associated chains are specific for CMV antigens.

The PCR ran on 60 Vbeta and 13 Jbeta primers. Here immunoSEQ multiplex PCR was the method, and the copy in TCRdb shows in-frame clones only, minus some. The listing contains 200,000 or so clones. With regard to this clone: Its antigen is not identified.

V was pared by 2 bases and J by 0 bases, with 15 bases between. Germline lookup yields CDR1 MNHEY and CDR2 SMNVEV (reference sequence). CDR3 length equals 17 residues. This TCR was recovered from a boy younger than 18 in good health and CMV-seronegative. The V and J genes are TRBV27 and TRBJ2-3; unclear D gene. Sequenced material: PBMCs. CDR3 sequence: CASSLISLRPSTDTQYF. For the CDR3, the DNA is TGTGCCAGCAGTTTAATTTCGTTGAGGCCTAGCACAGATACGCAGTATTTT.